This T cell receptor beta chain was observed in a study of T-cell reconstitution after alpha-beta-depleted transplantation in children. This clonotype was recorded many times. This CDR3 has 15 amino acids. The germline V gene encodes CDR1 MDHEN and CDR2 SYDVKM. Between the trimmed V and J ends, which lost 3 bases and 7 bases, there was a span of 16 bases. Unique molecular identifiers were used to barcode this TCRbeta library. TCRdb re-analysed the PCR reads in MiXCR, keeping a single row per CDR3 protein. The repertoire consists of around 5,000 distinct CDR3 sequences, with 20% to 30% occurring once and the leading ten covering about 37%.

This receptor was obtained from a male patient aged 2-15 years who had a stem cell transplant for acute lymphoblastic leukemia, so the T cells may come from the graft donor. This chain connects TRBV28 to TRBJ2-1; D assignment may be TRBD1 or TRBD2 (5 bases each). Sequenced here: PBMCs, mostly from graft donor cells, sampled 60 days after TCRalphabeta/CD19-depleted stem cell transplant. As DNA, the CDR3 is TGTGCCAGCAGTTTTTGGGGGTATGGGTTGAATGAGCAGTTCTTC. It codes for CASSFWGYGLNEQFF.